Listed below are T cell receptor beta chains from one sample, sequenced in a study of breast tumors, draining lymph nodes, adjacent tissues. Each CDR3 protein gets one entry after TCRdb re-called the multiplex PCR reads with MiXCR. The sample records about 200,000 distinct CDR3 sequences, roughly 31% being singletons. Sequenced: axillary lymph node tissue. The receptors originated from a female donor with breast cancer. Some clones in this sample may be carry-over from other donors' samples. Both conserved end residues are part of each CDR3. Each record gives: clone size, V gene, D gene, J gene, CDR3 protein, CDR3 DNA. D genes are given only for firm matches. Clone size is shown for a subset of rows, as once, few, many or a class of expanded clone.

-	TRBV2	-	TRBJ1-4	CASAFGGDEKLFF	TGTGCCAGCGCGTTCGGCGGGGATGAAAAACTGTTTTTT
many	TRBV20-1	TRBD2	TRBJ2-1	CSARGLAGGEQFF	TGCAGTGCTAGAGGGCTAGCGGGAGGTGAGCAGTTCTTC
many	TRBV7-9	TRBD2	TRBJ2-7	CASSLVGTSGLYEQYF	TGTGCCAGCAGCTTAGTAGGGACTAGCGGACTCTACGAGCAGTACTTC
many	TRBV20-1	-	TRBJ2-1	CSAPDPTSYNEQFF	TGCAGTGCCCCGGACCCCACCTCCTACAATGAGCAGTTCTTC
many	TRBV19	TRBD1	TRBJ1-3	CASTTTGHSGNTIYF	TGTGCCAGTACCACGACAGGGCACTCTGGAAACACCATATATTTT
many	TRBV13	-	TRBJ1-2	CASSKLVTGGSYGYTF	TGTGCCAGCAGCAAGCTCGTAACGGGGGGAAGCTATGGCTACACCTTC
-	TRBV7-6	TRBD1	TRBJ1-6	CASSGQVNSPLHF	TGTGCCAGCTCGGGACAGGTGAATTCACCCCTCCACTTT
many	TRBV2	-	TRBJ2-2	CASSESGDAGELFF	TGTGCCAGCAGTGAGTCCGGGGACGCCGGGGAGCTGTTTTTT
many	TRBV30	-	TRBJ2-5	CAWSVKGQTQYF	TGTGCCTGGAGTGTCAAGGGCCAGACCCAGTACTTC
few	TRBV12-3/TRBV12-4	-	TRBJ1-6	CASSLPLHF	TGTGCCAGCAGTTTACCCCTCCACTTT
many	TRBV6-5	-	TRBJ1-4	CASSYSGSSEKLFF	TGTGCCAGCAGTTACTCGGGGTCGAGTGAAAAACTGTTTTTT
once	TRBV2	-	TRBJ2-2	CASSAGSGELFF	TGTGCCAGCAGTGCGGGGTCCGGGGAGCTGTTTTTT
many	TRBV12-3/TRBV12-4	-	TRBJ2-7	CASSFRRAYEQYF	TGTGCCAGCAGTTTTAGGCGGGCCTACGAGCAGTACTTC
-	TRBV7-3	-	TRBJ1-5	CASSLVSDQPQHF	TGTGCCAGCAGCTTAGTTAGCGATCAGCCCCAGCATTTT
once	TRBV6-2/TRBV6-3	-	TRBJ2-7	CASSPQYVQYF	TGTGCCAGCAGTCCCCAATACGTGCAGTACTTC
many	TRBV19	TRBD1	TRBJ2-3	CASSIGNRGFTDTQYF	TGTGCCAGTAGTATAGGGAACAGGGGCTTCACAGATACGCAGTATTTT